This TCR beta chain came from a study of cytomegalovirus exposure and HLA in healthy donors. Findings and limits, study-wide: In a later analysis, a missense DCLRE1C variant was linked to TCR beta V- and J-gene trimming.

On this clone itself: Its antigen remains unidentified.

13 Jbeta primers and 60 Vbeta primers were used for the PCR. TCRdb's copy holds only in-frame clones and misses some; the assay was immunoSEQ multiplex PCR. The top ten hold approximately 4.5% of the sample, which has roughly 160,000 clones, less than 85% seen once. The TCR sequence derives from a man between 40 and 49 years old in good health and CMV-seronegative. The specimen sequenced was PBMCs.

The CDR3: CSVIQGGNQPQHF. For the CDR3, the DNA is TGCAGCGTGATACAGGGTGGCAATCAGCCCCAGCATTTT. J is TRBJ1-5 and V is TRBV29-1, with TRBD1 as a possible D gene (6 bases). CDR1 SQVTM and CDR2 ANQGSEA come from the germline V gene. The CDR3 consists of 13 residues. The V and J ends lost 6 bases and 2 bases respectively, with 11 bases between them.